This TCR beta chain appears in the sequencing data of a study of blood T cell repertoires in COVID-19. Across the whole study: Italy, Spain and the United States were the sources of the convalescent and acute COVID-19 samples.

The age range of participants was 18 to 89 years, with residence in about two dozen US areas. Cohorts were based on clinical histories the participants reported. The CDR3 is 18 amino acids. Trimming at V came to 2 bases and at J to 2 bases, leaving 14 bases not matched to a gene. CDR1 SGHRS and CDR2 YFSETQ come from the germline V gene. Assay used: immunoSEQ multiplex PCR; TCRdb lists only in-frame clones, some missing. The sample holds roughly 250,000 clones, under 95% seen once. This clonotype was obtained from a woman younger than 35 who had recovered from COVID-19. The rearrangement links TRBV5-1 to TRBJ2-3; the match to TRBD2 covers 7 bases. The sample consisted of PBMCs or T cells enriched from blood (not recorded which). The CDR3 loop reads CASSFSSSSGQYTDTQYF. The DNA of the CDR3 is TGCGCCAGCAGCTTTTCATCCTCTAGCGGACAATACACAGATACGCAGTATTTT.